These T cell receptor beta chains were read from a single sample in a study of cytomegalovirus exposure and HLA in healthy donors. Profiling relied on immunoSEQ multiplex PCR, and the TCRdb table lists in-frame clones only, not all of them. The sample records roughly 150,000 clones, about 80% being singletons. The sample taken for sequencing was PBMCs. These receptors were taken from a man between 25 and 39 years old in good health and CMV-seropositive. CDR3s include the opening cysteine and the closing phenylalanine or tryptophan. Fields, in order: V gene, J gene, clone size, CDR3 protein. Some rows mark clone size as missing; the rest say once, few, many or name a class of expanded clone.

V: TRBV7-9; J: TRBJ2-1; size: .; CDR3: CASSLEGVGADEQFF
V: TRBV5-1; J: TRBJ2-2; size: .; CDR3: CASSFLNQGRTGELFF
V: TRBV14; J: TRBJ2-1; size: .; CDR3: CASSPGIYNEQFF
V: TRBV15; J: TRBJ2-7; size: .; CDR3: CATSREAGSSYEQYF
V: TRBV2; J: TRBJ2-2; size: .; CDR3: CASSESRGSTGELFF
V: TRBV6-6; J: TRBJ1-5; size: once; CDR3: CASGEGSQPQHF
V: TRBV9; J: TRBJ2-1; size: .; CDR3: CASSPRLAGYSYNEQFF
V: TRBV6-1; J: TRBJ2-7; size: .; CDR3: CASSVILYTEQYF
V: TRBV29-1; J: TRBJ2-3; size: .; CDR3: CSTEGAGLTDTQYF
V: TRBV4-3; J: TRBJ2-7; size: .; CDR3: CASSQAQGPYEQYF
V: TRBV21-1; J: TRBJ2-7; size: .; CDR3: CASSKAGEHLYEQYF
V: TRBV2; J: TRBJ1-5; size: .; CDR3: CASSPRGGSQPQHF
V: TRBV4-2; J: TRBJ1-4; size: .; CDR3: CASKIATGVGEKLFF
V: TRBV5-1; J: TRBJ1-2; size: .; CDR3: CASSLASGLRDYGYTF
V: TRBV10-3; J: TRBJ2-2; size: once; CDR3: CAISASSGQGNGELFF
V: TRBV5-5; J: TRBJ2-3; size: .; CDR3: CASSRASGGTDTQYF
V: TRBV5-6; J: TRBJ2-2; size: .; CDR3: CASSPGQSTGELFF
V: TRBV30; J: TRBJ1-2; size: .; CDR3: CAWGGKPGTGNYGYTF
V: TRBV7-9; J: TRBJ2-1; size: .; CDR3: CASSSSERREQFF
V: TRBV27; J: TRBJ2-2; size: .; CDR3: CASSLGVSNTGELFF
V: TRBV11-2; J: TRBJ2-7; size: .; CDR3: CASSLGGSYEQYF
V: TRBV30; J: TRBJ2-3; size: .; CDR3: CAWSPGQGGGTDTQYF
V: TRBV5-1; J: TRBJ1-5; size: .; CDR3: CASSLEGIEGQPQHF
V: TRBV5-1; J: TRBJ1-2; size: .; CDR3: CASSFRQGSNGYTF
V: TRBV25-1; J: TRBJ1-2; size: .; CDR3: CASSPTGDYGYTF
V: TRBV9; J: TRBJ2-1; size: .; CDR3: CASSVAGSYNEQFF
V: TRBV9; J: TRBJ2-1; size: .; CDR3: CASSPGLAEAYNEQFF
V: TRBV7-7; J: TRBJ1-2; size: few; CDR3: CASSLPHTIDGYTF
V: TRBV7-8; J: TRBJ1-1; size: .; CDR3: CASRSTGGVTEAFF
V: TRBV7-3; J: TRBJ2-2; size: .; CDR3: CASSLEGASTGELFF
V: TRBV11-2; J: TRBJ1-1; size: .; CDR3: CASSFGPGQGPTEAFF
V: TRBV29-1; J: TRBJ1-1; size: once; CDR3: CSGDSGGTEAFF
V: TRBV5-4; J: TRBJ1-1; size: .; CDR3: CASRRLPGGRAGGTEAFF
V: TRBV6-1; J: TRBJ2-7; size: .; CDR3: CASNVGLVGPYEQYF
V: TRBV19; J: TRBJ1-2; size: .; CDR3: CASIRTGDPFGYTF
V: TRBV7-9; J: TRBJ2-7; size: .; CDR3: CASTRRGASYEQYF
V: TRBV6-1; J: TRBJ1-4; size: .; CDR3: CATSTGEVNEKLFF
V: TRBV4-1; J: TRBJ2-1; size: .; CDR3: CASGEGNEQFF
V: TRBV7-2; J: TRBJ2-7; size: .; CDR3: CASSVRYSYEQYF
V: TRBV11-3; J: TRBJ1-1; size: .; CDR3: CASRGLEAFF
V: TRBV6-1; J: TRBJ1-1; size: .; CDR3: CASSEEGTTRPGVFF
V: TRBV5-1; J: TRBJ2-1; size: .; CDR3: CASSLVAGGPNEQFF